This TCR beta chain was identified in a study of cytomegalovirus exposure and HLA in healthy donors. For the study at large: The 90 to 150 validation repertoires and the roughly 700 first-cohort repertoires shared a platform, a later analysis reported. Study-wide findings and caveats: Later, an analysis found that TCR clusters from the first cohort tended to co-occur in the roughly 120 validation repertoires. Cytomegalovirus status was reportedly diagnosed by the classifier with high specificity and sensitivity.

Donors came from a validation cohort of approximately 110 subjects, distinct from the first 666-subject cohort. Repertoires were generated with immunoSEQ multiplex PCR, while TCRdb's copy carries only in-frame clones and drops some. Of around 300,000 clones listed, approximately 87% are singletons. Notes on this clone: Its antigen is undetermined.

Trimming cost V 2 bases and J 0 bases; bases outside gene matches: 7. Germline V CDR1 and CDR2: SGHTS, YDEGEE. The length of the CDR3 is 18 residues. The TCR comes from a woman younger than 30 in good health and CMV-seronegative. The chain uses TRBV5-8 and TRBJ2-3; 12 bases map to TRBD2. Sequencing input: PBMCs. The chain's CDR3 is CASSFGLAGSPSTDTQYF. CDR3 nucleotide sequence: TGTGCCAGCAGCTTCGGACTAGCGGGAAGTCCTAGCACAGATACGCAGTATTTT.